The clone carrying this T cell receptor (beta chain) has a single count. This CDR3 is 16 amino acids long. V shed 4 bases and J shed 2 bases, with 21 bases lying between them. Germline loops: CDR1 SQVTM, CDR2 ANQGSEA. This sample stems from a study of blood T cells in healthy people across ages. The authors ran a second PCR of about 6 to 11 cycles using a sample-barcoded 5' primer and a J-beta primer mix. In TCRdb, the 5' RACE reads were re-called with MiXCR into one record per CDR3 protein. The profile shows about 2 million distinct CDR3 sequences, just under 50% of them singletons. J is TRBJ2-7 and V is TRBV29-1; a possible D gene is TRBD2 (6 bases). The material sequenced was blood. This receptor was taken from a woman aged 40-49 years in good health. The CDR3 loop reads CSVGGVGLMAPYEQYF. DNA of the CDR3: TGCAGCGTTGGGGGTGTAGGACTAATGGCTCCCTACGAGCAGTACTTC.